The T cell receptor beta chain under discussion was sequenced for a study of control samples from healthy donors and cancer patients. The CDR3 totals 16 residues. Trimming cost V 2 bases and J 0 bases, with 9 bases left between them. From germline, CDR1 is SGHNT and CDR2 YYREEE (reference sequence). Some clones are missing from TCRdb's copy, which holds only in-frame ones; the method was immunoSEQ multiplex PCR. Of 150,000 to 200,000 clones in the sample, 90% are singletons; the top ten hold roughly 1.3%. Sequenced: blood. V and J are TRBV5-4 and TRBJ2-6; D ambiguous. The sequence came from a woman between 50 and 59 years old in good health. CDR3 sequence: CASSLPGFSGANVLTF. Here the CDR3 DNA reads TGTGCCAGCAGCTTACCCGGATTCTCTGGGGCCAACGTCCTGACTTTC. Full variable domain (missing parts from reference TRBV5-4 and TRBJ2-6): ETGVTQSPTHLIKTRGQQVTLRCSSQSGHNTVSWYQQALGQGPQFIFQYYREEENGRGNFPPRFSGLQFPNYSSELNVNALELDDSALYLCASSLPGFSGANVLTFGAGSRLTVL.